The clone carrying this T cell receptor (delta chain) appeared a few times. This sequence may be a read error, since a much larger clone differs from it by one base. The same CDR3 arises from other DNA sequences in this sample as well. The data originate from a study of gamma-delta T cells after stem cell transplantation. The CDR3 is made up of 15 amino acids. Per germline, CDR1 GEAIGNYY and CDR2 EKD. TCRdb reanalysed the RT-PCR reads with CATT. Seen here are roughly 3,300 delta-chain clones, around 5.1% observed once, and the top ten hold 35%. The rearrangement links TRDV2 to TRDJ1; 9 bases match TRDD3. This clonotype was obtained from a human donor. It is not recorded whose cells these are; they may come from a transplant donor. Material: gamma-delta T cells. CDR3 loop: CACDTLGDDTDKLIF. The DNA for the CDR3 is TGTGCTTGTGACACTCTGGGGGATGACACCGATAAACTCATCTTT.